This T cell receptor beta chain was sequenced in a study of T cells after yellow fever vaccination. General observations from the study: Abundant bulk-derived clonotypes could contaminate FACS-sorted repertoires. Clonotypes shared by both compartments, CD4 and CD8, made up a small share.

TCRdb redid the calling of the 5' RACE reads with MiXCR, one entry per CDR3 protein. The data contain about 350,000 distinct CDR3 sequences, 11% of them singletons. The germline V gene has CDR1 LGHDT and CDR2 YNNKEL (reference sequence). The CDR3 has 14 amino acids. Between the trimmed V and J ends, which lost 8 bases and 5 bases, there was a span of 18 bases. This clonotype was detected only a few times. The antigen is unknown. Sequenced here: PBMCs, sampled on the day of the first yellow fever vaccination. The genes are TRBV3-1 and TRBJ2-5; tentative D call: TRBD1 (6 bases). The clonotype originates from a man younger than 35 who received the YFV17D yellow fever vaccine. The CDR3 sequence: CASVPQGLTETQYF. The CDR3 region has the DNA TGTGCCAGCGTCCCCCAGGGGTTGACGGAGACCCAGTACTTC.